The rows below give T cell receptor beta chains drawn from one sample of a study of blood T cell repertoires in COVID-19. Sequenced by immunoSEQ multiplex PCR; TCRdb stores in-frame clones only, minus some. Among under 350,000 clones listed, 86% were seen once. The sequencing sample was made of peripheral blood. The receptors derive from a man between 18 and 35 years old with active or convalescent COVID-19. CDR3s include the opening cysteine and the closing phenylalanine or tryptophan. Each record gives: CDR3 length, V gene, J gene, CDR3 protein.

14	TRBV19	TRBJ1-1	CASIERDKSTEAFF
11	TRBV2	TRBJ2-7	CASIQNYEQYF
15	TRBV28	TRBJ1-3	CASSPSTGVGNTIYF
15	TRBV3-1/TRBV3-2	TRBJ2-5	CASSLGLPLGETQYF
15	TRBV18	TRBJ2-2	CASSSVRVDTGELFF
14	TRBV30	TRBJ2-1	CAWALTGSYNEQFF
13	TRBV9	TRBJ2-4	CASSATGKNIQYF
17	TRBV28	TRBJ2-7	CASSLATFAGGMYEQYF
14	TRBV27	TRBJ1-6	CASSLQGIRSPLHF
15	TRBV3-1/TRBV3-2	TRBJ1-1	CASSLGVSRGTEAFF
18	TRBV4-1	TRBJ2-7	CASSQGVLAGGSSYEQYF
16	TRBV12-5	TRBJ2-5	CASAPRLAGGQETQYF
14	TRBV9	TRBJ2-3	CASSVALFTDTQYF
13	TRBV6-2/TRBV6-3	TRBJ2-7	CASSSLAGYEQYF
13	TRBV19	TRBJ1-5	CASTLMGFQPQHF
16	TRBV24-1	TRBJ2-6	CATSDPGTTGANVLTF
13	TRBV9	TRBJ1-3	CASSVAAGNTIYF
16	TRBV19	TRBJ2-2	CASSNWDSPNTGELFF
13	TRBV5-4	TRBJ2-7	CASSRTSGYEQYF
13	TRBV7-8	TRBJ2-7	CASSIRGSYEQYF
16	TRBV6-1	TRBJ2-7	CASSAPTGIRTYEQYF
15	TRBV28	TRBJ1-1	CASRGGQTLNTEAFF
15	TRBV4-3	TRBJ1-5	CASSQDSGPGQPQHF
17	TRBV10-1	TRBJ2-7	CASSEQKARAEGYEQYF
15	TRBV30	TRBJ2-7	CAWSTREGRDYEQYF
19	TRBV5-1	TRBJ2-6	CASRKNPAGGSSGANVLTF
13	TRBV2	TRBJ1-1	CASRVTGSSEAFF
15	TRBV5-5	TRBJ1-5	CASSTRGERDQPQHF
18	TRBV19	TRBJ2-2	CASSIDGVGTGFTGELFF
12	TRBV28	TRBJ2-7	CASFSLGVEQYF
14	TRBV6-6	TRBJ1-2	CASSYKYTSWGYTF
16	TRBV15	TRBJ2-3	CATSRVRGTSTDTQYF
13	TRBV5-5	TRBJ2-2	CASSLPTTGELFF
15	TRBV5-1	TRBJ2-7	CASSLVPLDSYEQYF
17	TRBV4-3	TRBJ2-3	CASSRARLAGVSDTQYF
14	TRBV3-1/TRBV3-2	TRBJ1-2	CASSLPQGGGGYTF
13	TRBV5-4	TRBJ1-2	CASRGDISYGYTF
13	TRBV29-1	TRBJ2-7	CSVEDPGEGEQYF
15	TRBV10-3	TRBJ1-4	CATGGQGATNEKLFF
14	TRBV6-5	TRBJ1-4	CASSRQHPNEKLFF
13	TRBV7-9	TRBJ2-7	CASSSTENYEQYF
16	TRBV5-1	TRBJ1-5	CASSLFPGDSNQPQHF
15	TRBV4-1	TRBJ2-7	CASSQQGAKTYEQYF
15	TRBV6-5	TRBJ2-6	CASSPGQAGANVLTF
13	TRBV27	TRBJ2-7	CASSFVAGYEQYF
14	TRBV27	TRBJ2-1	CASSPGGAYNEQFF
16	TRBV28	TRBJ1-4	CASSLVQNHPNEKLFF
12	TRBV30	TRBJ1-4	CAWKRVNEKLFF
17	TRBV19	TRBJ2-3	CASSIQPLAGPTDTQYF
12	TRBV6-2/TRBV6-3	TRBJ1-6	CASSLLTGILHF
14	TRBV6-1	TRBJ2-5	CASREAGGRETQYF
18	TRBV9	TRBJ1-2	CASSVAEGTGVTGNGYTF
12	TRBV19	TRBJ2-1	CGTAGVVGEQFF
16	TRBV7-8	TRBJ2-1	CASSLGLAGGHNEQFF
16	TRBV7-8	TRBJ2-5	CASSFRDAGRRETQYF